Listed below are T cell receptor beta chains from one sample, sequenced in a study of cytomegalovirus exposure and HLA in healthy donors. Assay used: immunoSEQ multiplex PCR; TCRdb lists only in-frame clones, some missing. The sample has around 230,000 clones, around 76% seen once; the top ten hold roughly 5.5%. Sequencing was carried out using PBMCs. The receptors derive from a man aged 35 to 55 in good health and CMV-seropositive. The CDR3 runs from the conserved cysteine through the conserved F or W. A D gene is named only where the DNA matches it firmly. Some rows mark clone size as missing; the rest say once, few, many or name a class of expanded clone.

cdr3_nt,cdr3_aa,clone_size,j_call,v_call,d_call,cdr3_length
TGTGCCAGCAGCGTGGGGGGATTAACTGAAGCTTTCTTT,CASSVGGLTEAFF,.,TRBJ1-1,TRBV7-9,.,13
TGTGCCAGCAGTTTCAGGGGACTAGCGGATTGGGAGCAGTTCTTC,CASSFRGLADWEQFF,.,TRBJ2-1,TRBV28,TRBD2,15
TGTGCCAGCAGCGTGGGGGGCGTATCCATGAACACTGAAGCTTTCTTT,CASSVGGVSMNTEAFF,.,TRBJ1-1,TRBV5-4,.,16
TGTGCCAGCAGCCCTATGAATATCCTCTCTGGAAACACCATATATTTT,CASSPMNILSGNTIYF,.,TRBJ1-3,TRBV9,.,16
TGTGCCAGTAGTATTGCAAGGACAGGGGGCTACACCTTC,CASSIARTGGYTF,once,TRBJ1-2,TRBV19,TRBD1,13
TGTGCCAGCAGTGATTCCGGGACTAGCGGATACAATGAGCAGTTCTTC,CASSDSGTSGYNEQFF,.,TRBJ2-1,TRBV2,TRBD2,16
TGCGCCAGCAGCCTCGAAACAGGGGCCTACGAGCAGTACTTC,CASSLETGAYEQYF,.,TRBJ2-7,TRBV4-1,TRBD1,14
TGTGCCAGCAGCTTAGTACGGGAGGGCCTCCATGAGCAGTTCTTC,CASSLVREGLHEQFF,.,TRBJ2-1,TRBV7-9,TRBD2,15
TGTGCCACCAGCAGAGTGGCGGGGCGAGGAAATGAGCAGTTCTTC,CATSRVAGRGNEQFF,.,TRBJ2-1,TRBV15,.,15
TGTGCCAGCAGCTCACCATGGGGGCCTCAGCAGTTCTTC,CASSSPWGPQQFF,.,TRBJ2-1,TRBV11-3,.,13
TGTGCCAGCAGCTTACTTCCGGGACAGGGGGCCTACGAGCAGTACTTC,CASSLLPGQGAYEQYF,.,TRBJ2-7,TRBV6-6,TRBD1,16
TGTGCCAGCAGCCCAACGGGAGGCCCGAGTAATGAGCAGTTCTTC,CASSPTGGPSNEQFF,.,TRBJ2-1,TRBV6-5,TRBD2,15
TGTGCCAGCAAACCGGGAGTACAAGGACCCGGGGAGCTGTTTTTT,CASKPGVQGPGELFF,.,TRBJ2-2,TRBV2,.,15
TGTGCCAGCAGTTACGGTCAGATGAACACTGAAGCTTTCTTT,CASSYGQMNTEAFF,.,TRBJ1-1,TRBV6-6,.,14
TGCAGCGTTTGGGACTCTGGCCTTGCTGATGGGGCCAACGTCCTGACTTTC,CSVWDSGLADGANVLTF,once,TRBJ2-6,TRBV29-1,.,17
TGTGCCAGCAGCTTAGTCGGCGGGACCTACAATGAGCAGTTCTTC,CASSLVGGTYNEQFF,.,TRBJ2-1,TRBV7-9,.,15
TGTGCCAGCAGTTGGACTAGCGAATACAATGAGCAGTTCTTC,CASSWTSEYNEQFF,.,TRBJ2-1,TRBV6-1,TRBD2,14
TGTGCCTGGAGTGTAATGACTAGCGAGATAGAACCGGGGGAGCTGTTTTTT,CAWSVMTSEIEPGELFF,.,TRBJ2-2,TRBV30,TRBD2,17
TGTGCCAGCAGCCGGACAGCAGATACGCAGTATTTT,CASSRTADTQYF,.,TRBJ2-3,TRBV11-3,.,12
TGTGCCAGCAGCTTCTGGACAGCCGAAAAACTGTTTTTT,CASSFWTAEKLFF,.,TRBJ1-4,TRBV5-6,.,13
TGTGCCAGCAGCGTAGGTGAACTAGCGGGAGTAAGTGAGACCCAGTACTTC,CASSVGELAGVSETQYF,.,TRBJ2-5,TRBV9,TRBD2,17
TGTGCCAGCAGCGTAGGACTAGCGGTAACAGATACGCAGTATTTT,CASSVGLAVTDTQYF,.,TRBJ2-3,TRBV9,TRBD2,15
TGTGCCAGCAGTTTAAGAGGGTACTATGGCTACACCTTC,CASSLRGYYGYTF,.,TRBJ1-2,TRBV27,.,13
TGTGCCAGCAGCGAGAGACAGGCTGGGAACACTGAAGCTTTCTTT,CASSERQAGNTEAFF,.,TRBJ1-1,TRBV2,.,15
TGTGCCAGCAGCTTACGCTTTGTTAGCGGACGCACAGATACGCAGTATTTT,CASSLRFVSGRTDTQYF,.,TRBJ2-3,TRBV11-2,.,17
TGTGCCTGGAGTGTACAGGGACTAGCGGACACAGATACGCAGTATTTT,CAWSVQGLADTDTQYF,.,TRBJ2-3,TRBV30,TRBD2,16
TGTGCCTGGAGTCGGGGGACCTCGAGGGGAAACACCATATATTTT,CAWSRGTSRGNTIYF,.,TRBJ1-3,TRBV30,.,15
TGTGCCAGCAGTTTCTCCTCCCGTGGACTCTATGGCTACACCTTC,CASSFSSRGLYGYTF,.,TRBJ1-2,TRBV27,.,15
TGTGCCACCAGCAGAGATAGCACGGTGGGCGGGGAGCTGTTTTTT,CATSRDSTVGGELFF,.,TRBJ2-2,TRBV15,.,15
TGCAGTGGGACAGACCAAGAGACCCAGTACTTC,CSGTDQETQYF,.,TRBJ2-5,TRBV20-1,.,11
TGTGCCAGCAGCCCAACCGCCGGGACTAGATTGGGGAATGAGCAGTTCTTC,CASSPTAGTRLGNEQFF,.,TRBJ2-1,TRBV13,TRBD2,17
TGCAGCGTTGTGGGGGGACAGACCCAGTACTTC,CSVVGGQTQYF,.,TRBJ2-5,TRBV29-1,.,11
TGCAGCCTACGTTATACAGGGCTCGGGGAGACCCAGTACTTC,CSLRYTGLGETQYF,.,TRBJ2-5,TRBV29-1,.,14
TGTGCTAGTGGTCAGGGAACAGTTCAGTACTTC,CASGQGTVQYF,.,TRBJ2-4,TRBV12-5,.,11
TGTGCCAGTAGTATAAGGGGCTTCAACTATGGCTACACCTTC,CASSIRGFNYGYTF,.,TRBJ1-2,TRBV19,.,14
TGTGCCAGCAGCATGGACAGGGAAGCTTTCTTT,CASSMDREAFF,.,TRBJ1-1,TRBV11-2,TRBD1,11
TGTGCCATCAGTGAGGTGACTAGCGGCTCCTACAATGAGCAGTTCTTC,CAISEVTSGSYNEQFF,.,TRBJ2-1,TRBV10-3,TRBD2,16
TGTGCCAGCAGTTCTGCCAGGGGTAATAGCAATCAGCCCCAGCATTTT,CASSSARGNSNQPQHF,once,TRBJ1-5,TRBV6-5,.,16
TGCACCAGCATCTCCATCGGGGGGGCCCCTGAAGCTTTCTTT,CTSISIGGAPEAFF,.,TRBJ1-1,TRBV1,.,14
TGTGCCAGCAGATACAGGGGGGGGAGTGGCTACACCTTC,CASRYRGGSGYTF,.,TRBJ1-2,TRBV2,TRBD1,13
TGTGCCAGCAGCGCCAGCGGGAGGGATACGCAGTATTTT,CASSASGRDTQYF,.,TRBJ2-3,TRBV11-3,TRBD2,13
TGTGCCAGCAGCTCCGGACAGGGAAGAACAGATACGCAGTATTTT,CASSSGQGRTDTQYF,few,TRBJ2-3,TRBV5-4,TRBD1,15